A selection of T cell receptor beta chains follows, all from one sample in a study of blood T cell repertoires in COVID-19. TCRdb's table, derived via immunoSEQ multiplex PCR, lists solely in-frame clones and lacks some. The sample shows some 70,000 clones, 91% of them seen only once. The sequencing input was peripheral blood. These receptors came from a human donor in a cohort sampled during active COVID-19. The CDR3 runs from the conserved cysteine through the conserved F or W. The D gene is left open where the match is weak. Only part of the rows carry a size: once, few, many, or a class if the clone is expanded.

J,D,size,V,CDR3,DNA
TRBJ2-3,-,-,TRBV7-2,CASSPQSGVTDTQYF,TGTGCCAGCAGCCCTCAATCAGGGGTCACAGATACGCAGTATTTT
TRBJ1-5,-,once,TRBV19,CASSLRGQPQHF,TGTGCCAGTAGTCTTCGGGGGCAGCCCCAGCATTTT
TRBJ1-2,-,-,TRBV6-5,CASSYAGTGYTF,TGTGCCAGCAGTTACGCGGGTACTGGCTACACCTTC
TRBJ2-1,TRBD2,-,TRBV7-2,CASARSVVAGYEQFF,TGTGCCAGCGCTCGGAGCGTGGTAGCGGGGTATGAGCAGTTCTTC
TRBJ2-7,-,-,TRBV6-2/TRBV6-3,CASSYSMGAEQYF,TGTGCCAGCAGTTACTCTATGGGCGCCGAGCAGTACTTC
TRBJ2-1,TRBD1,-,TRBV9,CASSPLGTVYNEQFF,TGTGCCAGCAGCCCACTTGGGACAGTCTACAATGAGCAGTTCTTC
TRBJ1-1,-,-,TRBV4-1,CASSHPGQLNTEAFF,TGCGCCAGCAGCCACCCCGGACAGCTGAACACTGAAGCTTTCTTT
TRBJ2-2,TRBD1,-,TRBV7-9,CASSHPQGANTGELFF,TGTGCCAGCAGCCACCCCCAGGGGGCTAACACCGGGGAGCTGTTTTTT
TRBJ1-3,-,-,TRBV7-2,CASSLDGSSGNTIYF,TGTGCCAGCAGCTTAGATGGGAGCTCTGGAAACACCATATATTTT
TRBJ2-7,TRBD2,-,TRBV18,CASSPKRGTSNYEQYF,TGTGCCAGCTCACCGAAACGCGGGACTAGCAACTACGAGCAGTACTTC
TRBJ2-7,TRBD1,once,TRBV25-1,CASGTDRGEQYF,TGTGCCAGCGGAACGGACAGGGGCGAGCAGTACTTC
TRBJ1-1,-,once,TRBV6-2/TRBV6-3,CASSTTGTEAFF,TGTGCCAGCAGTACCACCGGGACTGAAGCTTTCTTT
TRBJ2-7,TRBD2,-,TRBV6-5,CASSYSTSGGNEQYF,TGTGCCAGCAGTTACTCGACTAGCGGGGGCAACGAGCAGTACTTC
TRBJ2-5,TRBD1,-,TRBV6-2/TRBV6-3,CASSTGTGQETQYF,TGTGCCAGCAGTACCGGGACAGGCCAAGAGACCCAGTACTTC
TRBJ2-7,TRBD1,-,TRBV27,CASSPYDRGGEQYF,TGTGCCAGCAGTCCATACGACAGGGGAGGCGAGCAGTACTTC
TRBJ1-5,-,-,TRBV19,CASSLRHEPYSNQPQHF,TGTGCCAGTAGTCTCCGACACGAACCTTATAGCAATCAGCCCCAGCATTTT
TRBJ2-1,TRBD2,many,TRBV5-5,CASSLRERELYNEQFF,TGTGCCAGCAGCTTGCGGGAGCGGGAGCTCTACAATGAGCAGTTCTTC
TRBJ2-7,TRBD1,-,TRBV2,CASSEYPYQRQGDEQYF,TGTGCCAGCAGTGAATATCCCTATCAAAGACAGGGGGACGAGCAGTACTTC
TRBJ2-7,TRBD1,-,TRBV2,CASSPGTESYEQYF,TGTGCCAGCAGTCCCGGGACAGAAAGCTACGAGCAGTACTTC
TRBJ1-2,-,once,TRBV7-2,CASSFTGTYGYTF,TGTGCCAGCAGCTTTACAGGGACCTATGGCTACACCTTC
TRBJ2-1,-,-,TRBV2,CASSSGLNNEQFF,TGTGCCAGCAGTAGCGGGCTAAACAATGAGCAGTTCTTC
TRBJ1-6,TRBD1,-,TRBV9,CASSDRDRGNSPLHF,TGTGCCAGCAGCGACCGGGACAGGGGGAATTCACCCCTCCACTTT
TRBJ2-7,TRBD1,once,TRBV19,CASSIGWQGASEQYF,TGTGCCAGTAGTATAGGGTGGCAGGGGGCCTCCGAGCAGTACTTC
TRBJ2-1,TRBD1,-,TRBV19,CASSWDRGSDEQFF,TGTGCCAGTAGTTGGGACAGGGGGAGCGATGAGCAGTTCTTC
TRBJ2-1,TRBD2,-,TRBV2,CASRPGLAGEGGEQFF,TGTGCCAGCAGACCGGGACTAGCGGGAGAGGGCGGTGAGCAGTTCTTC
TRBJ2-5,-,-,TRBV7-8,CASSLGGPTAETQYF,TGTGCCAGCAGCTTAGGTGGTCCAACCGCGGAGACCCAGTACTTC
TRBJ1-3,-,-,TRBV19,CASISPGRGGETGNTIYF,TGTGCCAGTATTTCGCCAGGGAGGGGGGGAGAAACCGGAAACACCATATATTTT
TRBJ2-5,-,-,TRBV7-6,CASSSGSWETQYF,TGTGCCAGCAGCTCGGGAAGCTGGGAGACCCAGTACTTC
TRBJ1-6,TRBD1,once,TRBV2,CASSPTGDSPLHF,TGTGCCAGCAGTCCCACAGGGGATTCACCCCTCCACTTT
TRBJ1-6,-,-,TRBV6-5,CASSSESTGNSPLHF,TGTGCCAGCAGCTCCGAGTCTACAGGAAATTCACCCCTCCACTTT
TRBJ2-5,-,-,TRBV4-3,CASSQDFRETQYF,TGCGCCAGCAGCCAAGATTTTCGAGAGACCCAGTACTTC
TRBJ2-7,-,once,TRBV2,CASSPNTVVEQYF,TGTGCCAGCAGTCCCAACACAGTGGTCGAGCAGTACTTC
TRBJ2-3,TRBD2,-,TRBV6-5,CASSYSAGVQDTQYF,TGTGCCAGCAGTTATTCTGCGGGGGTTCAGGATACGCAGTATTTT
TRBJ2-3,TRBD2,-,TRBV6-2/TRBV6-3,CASSLAGGPRTQYF,TGTGCCAGCAGTTTAGCGGGAGGGCCGCGGACGCAGTATTTT
TRBJ1-2,TRBD1,-,TRBV6-1,CASSEAWGQSYGYTF,TGTGCCAGCAGTGAAGCGTGGGGACAGAGCTATGGCTACACCTTC
TRBJ2-7,-,-,TRBV21-1,CASSTGMVDYEQYF,TGTGCCAGCAGCACAGGGATGGTCGACTACGAGCAGTACTTC
TRBJ2-2,TRBD2,once,TRBV14,CASSQGLAANTGELFF,TGTGCCAGCAGCCAAGGGCTAGCGGCGAACACCGGGGAGCTGTTTTTT
TRBJ1-2,-,-,TRBV4-1,CASSRQQGMAEGYTF,TGCGCCAGCAGCCGCCAACAGGGAATGGCGGAAGGCTACACCTTC
TRBJ2-7,TRBD2,-,TRBV6-5,CASRLTSGGAYEQYF,TGTGCCAGCAGGTTAACTAGCGGGGGGGCGTACGAGCAGTACTTC
TRBJ1-2,TRBD1,-,TRBV28,CASSRQGANYGYTF,TGTGCCAGCAGTCGACAGGGCGCGAACTATGGCTACACCTTC
TRBJ1-5,TRBD1,-,TRBV28,CASSSPTSGGVQPQHF,TGTGCCAGCAGTTCACCTACCTCAGGGGGCGTTCAGCCCCAGCATTTT
TRBJ2-2,TRBD2,few,TRBV5-5,CASSLPVAGGLTGELFF,TGTGCCAGCAGCTTACCGGTAGCGGGAGGGCTGACCGGGGAGCTGTTTTTT
TRBJ2-1,-,-,TRBV18,CASSPTTRGGEQFF,TGTGCCAGCTCACCAACTACTAGAGGGGGTGAGCAGTTCTTC
TRBJ1-3,-,once,TRBV3-1/TRBV3-2,CASSQAGSGNTIYF,TGTGCCAGCAGCCAAGCAGGATCTGGAAACACCATATATTTT
TRBJ2-1,-,-,TRBV19,CASSPVTGSYNEQFF,TGTGCCAGTAGTCCAGTTACAGGGTCCTACAATGAGCAGTTCTTC
TRBJ1-2,-,-,TRBV19,CASSPGDTNYGYTF,TGTGCCAGTAGTCCTGGGGACACTAACTATGGCTACACCTTC
TRBJ1-1,-,-,TRBV11-3,CASSQGAMNTEAFF,TGTGCCAGCAGTCAGGGCGCCATGAACACTGAAGCTTTCTTT
TRBJ2-2,TRBD2,once,TRBV6-5,CASSYLTSGVTGELFF,TGTGCCAGCAGTTACTTGACTAGCGGGGTTACCGGGGAGCTGTTTTTT
TRBJ2-5,TRBD1,-,TRBV4-1,CASSQERTGEGQETQYF,TGCGCCAGCAGCCAAGAGAGGACAGGGGAGGGTCAAGAGACCCAGTACTTC
TRBJ2-3,-,-,TRBV11-1,CASSLTTGSDTQYF,TGTGCCAGCAGCTTAACCACAGGGTCGGATACGCAGTATTTT
TRBJ1-4,TRBD1,-,TRBV5-1,CASSWADRDDEKLFF,TGCGCCAGCAGCTGGGCCGACAGGGATGATGAAAAACTGTTTTTT
TRBJ2-2,-,-,TRBV5-1,CASSLLTNTGELFF,TGCGCCAGCAGCTTACTAACGAACACCGGGGAGCTGTTTTTT
TRBJ2-7,TRBD1,-,TRBV2,CASSVTGVSLGEQYF,TGTGCCAGCAGTGTGACAGGGGTTTCATTGGGCGAGCAGTACTTC